The 9 T cell receptor beta chains below were found in one sample sequenced in a study of shared clonotypes between healthy human individuals. The naive CD8 fraction comprised CD45RO-negative cells positively selected for CCR7 and excluded terminally differentiated effector memory CD45RA+ cells. Assay used: immunoSEQ multiplex PCR; TCRdb lists only in-frame clones, some missing. The profile shows more than 2 million clones, about 93% of them singletons. Sequencing input: naive CD8+ T cells from PBMCs. These receptor sequences come from a man younger than 35 in good health. Some clones in this sample may be carry-over from other donors' samples.

In its sample, this clone was seen once. This chain connects TRBV4-1 to TRBJ2-2; either TRBD1 or TRBD2 may fit D (5 bases each). The V and J ends lost 2 bases and 2 bases respectively, with 12 bases between them. Germline V gene lookup returns CDR1 MGHRA and CDR2 YSYEKL. This CDR3 has 16 residues. DNA of the CDR3: TGCGCCAGCAGCCAATACCGGGACCCCAACACCGGGGAGCTGTTTTTT. This gives the protein CASSQYRDPNTGELFF.

The gene calls are TRBV7-9 and TRBJ2-3, with D perhaps being TRBD1 or TRBD2 (6 bases each). CDR3 length equals 15 residues. Germline CDR1 SEHNR, CDR2 FQNEAQ (reference sequence). The V gene lost 4 bases and the J gene lost 3 bases, with 14 bases spanning the gap. As DNA, the CDR3 is TGTGCCAGCAGCTGGGGCCCGGGGGCAACAGATACGCAGTATTTT. It translates to CASSWGPGATDTQYF.

The chain recombines TRBV6-5 with TRBJ1-2, with D maybe TRBD1 (5 bases). This CDR3 has 14 amino acids. In germline, CDR1 is MNHEY, CDR2 SVGAGI. Trimming left V 5 bases short and J 2 bases short, with 12 bases between. CDR3 protein: CASSNFGTNYGYTF. CDR3 DNA sequence: TGTGCCAGCAGTAACTTCGGGACGAACTATGGCTACACCTTC.

The chain couples TRBV15 to TRBJ2-5; D is possibly TRBD1 (5 bases). Trimming left V 0 bases short and J 4 bases short, with 18 bases between. Germline V lookup: CDR1 LNHNV, CDR2 YYDKDF (reference sequence). This CDR3 comprises 17 residues. The CDR3 protein is CATSRDPISGIIETQYF. The DNA for the CDR3 is TGTGCCACCAGCAGAGACCCTATCTCAGGGATTATAGAGACCCAGTACTTC.

This clone is a singleton in its sample. The gene calls are TRBV14 and TRBJ2-1, with D maybe TRBD1 (6 bases). The CDR3 has 15 residues. Germline lookup yields CDR1 SGHDN and CDR2 FVKESK. Trimming removed 0 bases from V and 14 bases from J, with 20 bases in between. The CDR3 sequence is CASSQEWGQGRVKFF. Here the CDR3 DNA reads TGTGCCAGCAGCCAAGAATGGGGGCAGGGGCGGGTAAAGTTCTTC.

The CDR3 region has the DNA TGTGCCACCAGCAAAGACAGGGGGCTAGGCTATGGCTACACCTTC. This codes for CATSKDRGLGYGYTF. The chain combines TRBV15 with TRBJ1-2, with TRBD1 matching over 10 bases. The trim removed 4 bases at V and 4 bases at J, leaving 6 bases unmatched. From germline, CDR1 is LNHNV and CDR2 YYDKDF (reference sequence). The CDR3 covers 15 residues.

The chain links TRBV7-6 to TRBJ1-2, with 10 bases that match TRBD1. The germline V gene has CDR1 SGHVS and CDR2 FNYEAQ. This CDR3 comprises 16 residues. Trimming removed 5 bases from V and 6 bases from J; junction bases left unmatched: 12. The CDR3 DNA reads TGTGCCAGCAGCGCATCCAGGGGACAGGGGATGGATGGCTACACCTTC. Translating it yields CASSASRGQGMDGYTF.

This chain links TRBV15 with TRBJ2-1, with D unclear. Trimming shortened V by 10 bases and J by 6 bases, and 16 bases separated the two germline ends. The CDR3 has 13 residues. Germline V gene data show CDR1 as LNHNV and CDR2 as YYDKDF (reference sequence). Here the CDR3 DNA reads TGTGCCATCAAGCCTGCCGGAACCAATGAGCAGTTCTTC. Protein sequence: CAIKPAGTNEQFF.

This clone was seen only once. This rearrangement joins TRBV9 to TRBJ2-7; the D gene is possibly TRBD2 (6 bases). The CDR3 is 16 residues long. The germline V gene encodes CDR1 SGDLS and CDR2 YYNGEE. With 0 bases removed from V and 5 bases from J, the gap between germline ends came to 18 bases. The CDR3 region has the DNA TGTGCCAGCAGCGTAGGGAGGGATCACAGCAGGGACGAGCAGTACTTC. Its protein is CASSVGRDHSRDEQYF.